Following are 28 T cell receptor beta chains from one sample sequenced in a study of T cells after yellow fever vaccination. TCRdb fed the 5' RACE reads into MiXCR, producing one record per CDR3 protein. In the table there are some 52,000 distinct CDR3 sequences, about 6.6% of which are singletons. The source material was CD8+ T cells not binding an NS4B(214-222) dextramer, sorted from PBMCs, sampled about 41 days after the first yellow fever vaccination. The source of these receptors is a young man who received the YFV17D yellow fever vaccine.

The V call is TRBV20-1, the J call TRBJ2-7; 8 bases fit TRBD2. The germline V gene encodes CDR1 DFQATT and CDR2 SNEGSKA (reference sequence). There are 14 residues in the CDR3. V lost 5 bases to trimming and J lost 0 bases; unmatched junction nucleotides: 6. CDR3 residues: CSAFSGESSYEQYF. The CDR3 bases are TGCAGTGCTTTTAGCGGGGAGAGCTCCTACGAGCAGTACTTC.

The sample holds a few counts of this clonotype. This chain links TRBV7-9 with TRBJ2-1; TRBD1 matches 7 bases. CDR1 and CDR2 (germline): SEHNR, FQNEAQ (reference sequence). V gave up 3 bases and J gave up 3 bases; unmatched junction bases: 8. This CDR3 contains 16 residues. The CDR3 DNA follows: TGTGCCAGCAGCTTGGCCTCCGGGACAGTCTACAATGAGCAGTTCTTC. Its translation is CASSLASGTVYNEQFF.

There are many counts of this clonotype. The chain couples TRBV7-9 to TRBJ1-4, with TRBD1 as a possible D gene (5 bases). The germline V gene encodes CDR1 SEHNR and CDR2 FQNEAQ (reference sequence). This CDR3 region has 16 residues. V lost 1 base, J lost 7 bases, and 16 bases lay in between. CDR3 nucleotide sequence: TGTGCCAGCAGCTTAGGCCAGGGTGTGATACTTGAAAAACTGTTTTTT. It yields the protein CASSLGQGVILEKLFF.

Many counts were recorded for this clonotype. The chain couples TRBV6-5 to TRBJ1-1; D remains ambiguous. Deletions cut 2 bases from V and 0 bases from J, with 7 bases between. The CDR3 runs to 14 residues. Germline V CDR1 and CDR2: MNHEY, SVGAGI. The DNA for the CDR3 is TGTGCCAGCAGTTACCTGGGGTTGAACACTGAAGCTTTCTTT. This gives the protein CASSYLGLNTEAFF.

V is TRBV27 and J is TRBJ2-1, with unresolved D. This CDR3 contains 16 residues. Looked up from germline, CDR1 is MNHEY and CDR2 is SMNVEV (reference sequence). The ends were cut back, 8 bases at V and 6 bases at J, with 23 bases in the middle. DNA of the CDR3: TGTGCCAGCGGGTGGAAGGCCCCTGATCTTGGCAATGAGCAGTTCTTC. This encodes CASGWKAPDLGNEQFF.

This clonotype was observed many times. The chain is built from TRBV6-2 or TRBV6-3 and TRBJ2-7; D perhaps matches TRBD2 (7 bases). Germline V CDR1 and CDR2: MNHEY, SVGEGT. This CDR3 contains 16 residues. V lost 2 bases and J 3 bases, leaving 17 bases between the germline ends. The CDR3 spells CASSYRRETGNYEQYV. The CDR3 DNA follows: TGTGCCAGCAGTTACAGGCGGGAGACAGGAAACTACGAGCAGTACGTC.

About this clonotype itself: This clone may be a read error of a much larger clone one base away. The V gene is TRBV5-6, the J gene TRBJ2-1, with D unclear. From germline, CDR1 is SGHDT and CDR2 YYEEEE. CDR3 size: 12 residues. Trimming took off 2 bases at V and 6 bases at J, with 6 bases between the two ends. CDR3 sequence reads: CASSLRTNEQFF. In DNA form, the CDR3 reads TGTGCCAGCAGCTTACGGACCAATGAGCAGTTCTTC.

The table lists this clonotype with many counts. CDR3 protein: CRGLAGYEQYF. CDR3 bases: TGCAGAGGACTAGCGGGCTACGAGCAGTACTTC. This chain connects TRBV20-1 to TRBJ2-7; TRBD2 matches at 11 bases. The CDR3 extends over 11 amino acids. Germline CDR1 reads DFQATT; CDR2 reads SNEGSKA (reference sequence).

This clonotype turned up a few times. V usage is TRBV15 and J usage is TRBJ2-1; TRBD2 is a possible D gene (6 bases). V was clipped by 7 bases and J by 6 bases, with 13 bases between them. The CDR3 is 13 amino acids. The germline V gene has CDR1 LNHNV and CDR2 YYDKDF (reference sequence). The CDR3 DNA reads TGTGCCACCACCACAGTGGGGGGCAATGAGCAGTTCTTC. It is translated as CATTTVGGNEQFF.

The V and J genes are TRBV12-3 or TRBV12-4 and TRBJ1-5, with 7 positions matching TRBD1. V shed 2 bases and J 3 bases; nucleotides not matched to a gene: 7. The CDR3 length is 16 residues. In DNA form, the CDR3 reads TGTGCCAGCAGTTTAAGATGGGACAGACTCAATCAGCCCCAGCATTTT. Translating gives CASSLRWDRLNQPQHF.

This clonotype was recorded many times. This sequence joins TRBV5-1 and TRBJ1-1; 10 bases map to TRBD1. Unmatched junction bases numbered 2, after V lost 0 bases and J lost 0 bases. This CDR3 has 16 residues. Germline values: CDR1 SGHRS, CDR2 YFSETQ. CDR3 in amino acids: CASSLGTGGMNTEAFF. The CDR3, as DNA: TGCGCCAGCAGCTTGGGGACAGGGGGAATGAACACTGAAGCTTTCTTT.

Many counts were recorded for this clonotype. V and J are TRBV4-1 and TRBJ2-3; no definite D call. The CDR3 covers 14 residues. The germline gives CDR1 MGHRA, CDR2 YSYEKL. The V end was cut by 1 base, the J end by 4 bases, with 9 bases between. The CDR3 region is CASSQGGGADTQYF. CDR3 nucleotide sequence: TGCGCCAGCAGCCAAGGGGGTGGGGCAGATACGCAGTATTTT.

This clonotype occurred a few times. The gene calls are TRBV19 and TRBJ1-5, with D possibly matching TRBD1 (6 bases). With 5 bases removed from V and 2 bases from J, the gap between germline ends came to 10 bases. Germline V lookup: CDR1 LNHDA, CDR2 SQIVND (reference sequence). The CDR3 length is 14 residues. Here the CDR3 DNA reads TGTGCCAGTAGTCGGGCAGGGGGCAATCAGCCCCAGCATTTT. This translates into CASSRAGGNQPQHF.

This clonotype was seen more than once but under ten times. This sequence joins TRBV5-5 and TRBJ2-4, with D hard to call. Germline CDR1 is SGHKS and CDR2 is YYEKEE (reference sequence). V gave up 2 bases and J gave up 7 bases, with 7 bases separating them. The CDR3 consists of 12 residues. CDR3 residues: CASSFQGNIQYF. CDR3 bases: TGTGCCAGCAGCTTCCAAGGGAACATTCAGTACTTC.

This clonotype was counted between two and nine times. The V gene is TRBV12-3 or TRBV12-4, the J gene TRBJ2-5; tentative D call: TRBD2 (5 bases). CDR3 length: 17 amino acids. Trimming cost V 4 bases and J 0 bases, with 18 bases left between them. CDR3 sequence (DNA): TGTGCCAGCAGTTCGTACCTCGGCGGGCCGTACCAAGAGACCCAGTACTTC. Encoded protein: CASSSYLGGPYQETQYF.

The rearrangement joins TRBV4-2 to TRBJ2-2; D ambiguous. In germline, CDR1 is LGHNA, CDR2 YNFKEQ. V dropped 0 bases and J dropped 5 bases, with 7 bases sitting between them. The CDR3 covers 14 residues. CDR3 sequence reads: CASSQETGTGELFF. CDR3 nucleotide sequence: TGTGCCAGCAGCCAAGAGACGGGTACCGGGGAGCTGTTTTTT.

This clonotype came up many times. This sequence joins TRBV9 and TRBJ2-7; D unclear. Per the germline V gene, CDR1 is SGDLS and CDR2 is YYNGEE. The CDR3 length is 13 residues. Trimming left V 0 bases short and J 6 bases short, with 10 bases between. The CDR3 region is CASSVGVASEQYF. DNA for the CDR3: TGTGCCAGCAGCGTAGGGGTGGCCTCCGAGCAGTACTTC.

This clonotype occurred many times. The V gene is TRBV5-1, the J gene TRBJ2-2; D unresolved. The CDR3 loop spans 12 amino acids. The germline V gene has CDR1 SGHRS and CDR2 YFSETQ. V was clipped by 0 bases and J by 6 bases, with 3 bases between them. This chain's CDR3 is CASSLGSGELFF. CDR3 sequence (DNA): TGCGCCAGCAGCTTGGGATCCGGGGAGCTGTTTTTT. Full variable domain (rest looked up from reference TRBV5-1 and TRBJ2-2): KAGVTQTPRYLIKTRGQQVTLSCSPISGHRSVSWYQQTPGQGLQFLFEYFSETQRNKGNFPGRFSGRQFSNSRSEMNVSTLELGDSALYLCASSLGSGELFFGEGSRLTVL.

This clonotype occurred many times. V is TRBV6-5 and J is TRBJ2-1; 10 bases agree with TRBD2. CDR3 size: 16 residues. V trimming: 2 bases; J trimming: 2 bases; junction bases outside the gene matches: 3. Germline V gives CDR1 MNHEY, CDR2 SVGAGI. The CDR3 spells CASSYASGGAYNEQFF. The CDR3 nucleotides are TGTGCCAGCAGTTACGCGAGCGGGGGGGCCTACAATGAGCAGTTCTTC.

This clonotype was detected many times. The CDR3 sequence: CASSLDTGELFF. Here the CDR3 DNA reads TGTGCCAGCAGTCTAGACACCGGGGAGCTGTTTTTT. The genes are TRBV28 and TRBJ2-2; D unresolved. Trimming stripped 5 bases from V and 3 bases from J, with 4 bases between. The CDR3 length is 12 residues. Germline V gene sequence: CDR1 MDHEN, CDR2 SYDVKM.

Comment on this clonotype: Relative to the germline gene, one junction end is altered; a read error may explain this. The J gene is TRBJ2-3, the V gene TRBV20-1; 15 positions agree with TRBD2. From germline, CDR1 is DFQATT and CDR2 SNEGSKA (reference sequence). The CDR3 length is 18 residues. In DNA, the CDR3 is TGCTGTGCTAGAACCGGGACTAGCGGGGGGCACAGCACAGATACGCAGTATTTT. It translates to CCARTGTSGGHSTDTQYF.

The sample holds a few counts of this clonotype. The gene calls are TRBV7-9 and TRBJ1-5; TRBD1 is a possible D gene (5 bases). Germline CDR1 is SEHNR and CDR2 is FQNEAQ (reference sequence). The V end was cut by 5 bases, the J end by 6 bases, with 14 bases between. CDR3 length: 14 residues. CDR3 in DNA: TGTGCCAGCAGCCCCTGGCAGGGAGGTCAGCCCCAGCATTTT. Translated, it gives CASSPWQGGQPQHF.

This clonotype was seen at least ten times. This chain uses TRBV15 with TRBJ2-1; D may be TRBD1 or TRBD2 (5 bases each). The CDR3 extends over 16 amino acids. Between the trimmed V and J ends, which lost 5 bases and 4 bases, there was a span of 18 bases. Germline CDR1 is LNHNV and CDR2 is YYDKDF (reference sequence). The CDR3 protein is CATSPTGPGRYNEQFF. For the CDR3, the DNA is TGTGCCACCAGCCCGACGGGTCCAGGGAGATACAATGAGCAGTTCTTC.

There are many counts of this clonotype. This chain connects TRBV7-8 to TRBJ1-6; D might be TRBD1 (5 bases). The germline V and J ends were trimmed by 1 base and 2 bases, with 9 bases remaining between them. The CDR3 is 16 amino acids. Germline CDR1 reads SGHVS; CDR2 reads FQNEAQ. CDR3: CASSLVGAAYNSPLHF. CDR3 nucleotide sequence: TGTGCCAGCAGCTTAGTCGGGGCAGCCTATAATTCACCCCTCCACTTT. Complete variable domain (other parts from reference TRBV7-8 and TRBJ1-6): GAGVSQSPRYKVAKRGQDVALRCDPISGHVSLFWYQQALGQGPEFLTYFQNEAQLDKSGLPSDRFFAERPEGSVSTLKIQRTQQEDSAVYLCASSLVGAAYNSPLHFGNGTRLTVT.

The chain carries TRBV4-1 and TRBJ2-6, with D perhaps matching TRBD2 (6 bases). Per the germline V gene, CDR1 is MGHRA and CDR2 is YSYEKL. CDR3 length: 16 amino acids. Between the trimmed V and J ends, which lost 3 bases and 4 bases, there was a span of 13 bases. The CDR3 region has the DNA TGCGCCAGCAGCCAGGGACCGGGAGTAGGGGCCAACGTCCTGACTTTC. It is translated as CASSQGPGVGANVLTF.

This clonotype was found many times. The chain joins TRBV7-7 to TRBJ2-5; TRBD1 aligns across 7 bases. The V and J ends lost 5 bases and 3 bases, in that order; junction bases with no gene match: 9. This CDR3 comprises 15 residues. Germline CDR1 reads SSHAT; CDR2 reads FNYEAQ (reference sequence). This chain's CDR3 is CASSPTGWAKETQYF. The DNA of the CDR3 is TGTGCCAGCAGCCCGACAGGGTGGGCTAAAGAGACCCAGTACTTC.

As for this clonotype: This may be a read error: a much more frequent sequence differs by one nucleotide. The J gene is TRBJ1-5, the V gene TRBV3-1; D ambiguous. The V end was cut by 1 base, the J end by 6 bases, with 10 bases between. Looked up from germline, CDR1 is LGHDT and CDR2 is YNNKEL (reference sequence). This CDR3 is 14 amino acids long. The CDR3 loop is CASSQVRGCQPQHF. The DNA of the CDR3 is TGTGCCAGCAGCCAAGTAAGAGGGTGTCAGCCCCAGCATTTT.

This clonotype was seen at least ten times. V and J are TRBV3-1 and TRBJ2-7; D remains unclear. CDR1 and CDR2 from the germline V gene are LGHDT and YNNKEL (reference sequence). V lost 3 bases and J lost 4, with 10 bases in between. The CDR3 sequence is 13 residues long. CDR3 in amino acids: CASSHADSYEQYF. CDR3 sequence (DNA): TGTGCCAGCAGCCACGCCGACTCATACGAGCAGTACTTC.